This T cell receptor (beta chain) was profiled in a study of CD8+CD57+ T cells in acquired aplastic anemia. TCR beta VDJ combinations and CDR3 sequences were profiled from genomic DNA. From the reads, TCRdb called clonotypes with MiXCR, one entry per CDR3 protein. The sample holds more than 150,000 distinct CDR3 sequences, about 44% seen once. Patients included in sequencing had previously demonstrated CD8+CD57+ cell expansion by flow cytometry. The CDR3 loop spans 16 amino acids. V was pared by 3 bases and J by 1 base, with 15 bases between. Germline V CDR1 and CDR2: KGHSH, LQKENI. This clonotype turned up a few times.

Source material: sorted CD4+, CD8+, or CD8+CD57+ T cells (not recorded which) from PBMCs. The clonotype originates from a human donor with aplastic anemia. V and J are TRBV18 and TRBJ1-1; D gene ambiguous. Here the CDR3 reads CASSPGLTITNTEAFF. CDR3 coding DNA: TGTGCCAGCTCACCCGGCCTGACTATAACGAACACTGAAGCTTTCTTT.